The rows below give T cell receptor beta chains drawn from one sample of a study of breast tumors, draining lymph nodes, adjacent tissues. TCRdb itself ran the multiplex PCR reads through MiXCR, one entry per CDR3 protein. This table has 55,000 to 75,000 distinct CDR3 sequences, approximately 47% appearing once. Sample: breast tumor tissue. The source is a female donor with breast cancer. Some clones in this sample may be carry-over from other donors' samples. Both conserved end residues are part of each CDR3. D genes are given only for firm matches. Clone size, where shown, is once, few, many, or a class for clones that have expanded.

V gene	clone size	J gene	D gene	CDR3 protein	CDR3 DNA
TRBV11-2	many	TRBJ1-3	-	CASSLTGEVGNTIYF	TGTGCCAGCAGCCTAACGGGGGAGGTTGGAAACACCATATATTTT
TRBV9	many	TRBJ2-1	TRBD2	CASSPPGLAGGSNEQFF	TGTGCCAGCAGCCCCCCCGGACTAGCGGGGGGGTCTAATGAGCAGTTCTTC
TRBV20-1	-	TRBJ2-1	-	CSAKKGSNEQFF	TGCAGTGCTAAGAAGGGTAGTAATGAGCAGTTCTTC
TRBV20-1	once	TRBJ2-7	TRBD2	CSARVASGSYYEQYF	TGCAGTGCTAGAGTGGCTAGCGGGAGTTACTACGAGCAGTACTTC
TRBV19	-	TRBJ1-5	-	CASSPDSLGGDEQPQHF	TGTGCCAGTAGCCCGGACAGCCTGGGAGGGGATGAGCAGCCCCAGCATTTT
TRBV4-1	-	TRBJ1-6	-	CASSQDWPGPLRPLHF	TGCGCCAGCAGCCAAGATTGGCCAGGGCCCCTTAGGCCCCTCCACTTT
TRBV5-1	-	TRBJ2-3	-	CASSLAWSQNTHYF	TGCGCCAGCAGCTTGGCCTGGAGTCAGAATACGCACTATTTT
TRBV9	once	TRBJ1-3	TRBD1	CASSVGQGLNTIYF	TGTGCCAGCAGCGTAGGACAGGGGCTGAACACCATATATTTT
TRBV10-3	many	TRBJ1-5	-	CAISDGGPNQPQHF	TGTGCCATCAGTGACGGGGGGCCCAATCAGCCCCAGCATTTT
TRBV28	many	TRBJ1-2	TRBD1	CAIRAAGGGYTF	TGTGCCATCCGGGCAGCAGGGGGTGGCTACACCTTC
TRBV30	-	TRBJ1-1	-	CAWSGTAEGTEAFF	TGTGCCTGGAGTGGTACTGCCGAGGGCACTGAAGCTTTCTTT
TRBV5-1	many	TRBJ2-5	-	CASSLLIQGGQETQYF	TGCGCCAGCAGTTTACTTATACAGGGCGGACAAGAGACCCAGTACTTC
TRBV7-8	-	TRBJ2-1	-	CASSQKTDYNEQFF	TGTGCCAGCAGCCAAAAGACAGACTACAATGAGCAGTTCTTC
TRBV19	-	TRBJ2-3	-	CASSVVGQYTDTQYF	TGTGCCAGTAGTGTGGTTGGGCAGTACACAGATACGCAGTATTTT
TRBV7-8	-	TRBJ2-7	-	CASSLTPQAWSNEQYF	TGTGCCAGCAGCCTAACGCCACAAGCGTGGTCCAACGAGCAGTACTTC
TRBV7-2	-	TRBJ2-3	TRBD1	CASSLGQGETDTQYF	TGTGCCAGCAGCTTGGGACAGGGGGAAACAGATACGCAGTACTTT
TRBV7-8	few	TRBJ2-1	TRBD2	CASSLVLAGVVEQFF	TGTGCCAGCAGCTTAGTCCTAGCGGGAGTTGTTGAGCAGTTCTTC
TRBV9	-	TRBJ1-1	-	CASSPSGTEAFF	TGTGCCAGCAGCCCCAGTGGGACTGAAGCTTTCTTT
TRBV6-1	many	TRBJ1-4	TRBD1	CASSETGVYEKLFF	TGTGCCAGCAGTGAGACAGGGGTGTACGAAAAACTGTTTTTT
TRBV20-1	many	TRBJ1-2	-	CSASEGNNYGYTF	TGCAGTGCTAGCGAGGGAAACAACTATGGCTACACCTTC
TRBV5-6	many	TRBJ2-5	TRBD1	CASGWTGASQETQYF	TGTGCCAGCGGATGGACAGGGGCCTCCCAAGAGACCCAGTACTTC
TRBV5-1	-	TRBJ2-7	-	CASSYLTRGGEQYF	TGCGCCAGCAGTTATCTCACAAGGGGCGGCGAACAGTACTTC
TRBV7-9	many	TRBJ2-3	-	CASSAEGVADTQYF	TGTGCCAGCAGCGCGGAGGGCGTGGCAGATACGCAGTATTTT
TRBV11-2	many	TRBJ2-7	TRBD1	CASSYNLQGKNEQYF	TGTGCCAGCAGTTATAATCTACAGGGGAAGAACGAGCAGTACTTC
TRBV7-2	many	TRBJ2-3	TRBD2	CASGLAGGPDTQYF	TGTGCCAGCGGACTCGCGGGGGGGCCGGATACGCAGTATTTT
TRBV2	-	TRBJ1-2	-	CASSEARGYYGYTF	TGTGCCAGCAGTGAAGCGAGAGGTTACTATGGCTACACCTTC
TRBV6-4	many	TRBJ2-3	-	CASSPLGEHTDTQYF	TGTGCCAGCAGCCCGCTTGGGGAGCACACAGATACGCAGTATTTT
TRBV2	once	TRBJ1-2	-	CASSEKLNYGYTF	TGTGCCAGCAGTGAAAAACTCAACTATGGCTACACCTTC
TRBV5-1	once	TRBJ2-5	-	CASSGTGILETQYF	TGCGCCAGCAGCGGCACAGGGATTCTGGAGACCCAGTACTTC
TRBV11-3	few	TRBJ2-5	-	CASSSLDGIDVGRQETQYF	TGTGCCAGCAGCTCCCTGGACGGGATAGACGTAGGGAGGCAAGAGACCCAGTACTTC
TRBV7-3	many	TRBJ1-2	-	CASSSQGGRYGYTF	TGTGCCAGCAGCTCCCAAGGGGGGAGGTATGGCTACACCTTC
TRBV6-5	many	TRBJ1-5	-	CASSYYEGQPQHF	TGTGCCAGCAGTTACTATGAGGGACAGCCCCAGCATTTT
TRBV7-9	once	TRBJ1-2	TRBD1	CASSLEGTGVPLNYGYTF	TGTGCCAGCAGCTTAGAGGGTACAGGGGTCCCCTTGAACTATGGCTACACCTTC
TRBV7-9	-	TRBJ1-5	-	CASSLITHRAQHF	TGTGCCAGCAGCTTAATTACCCACAGGGCCCAGCATTTT
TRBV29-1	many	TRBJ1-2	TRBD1	CSGGQGVNYGYTF	TGCAGCGGGGGACAGGGGGTTAACTATGGCTACACCTTC
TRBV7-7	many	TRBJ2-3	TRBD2	CASGSDLTDTQYF	TGTGCTAGCGGGTCGGACCTCACAGATACGCAGTATTTT
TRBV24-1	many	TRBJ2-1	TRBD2	CATSDRRLAGDMRNEQFF	TGTGCCACCAGTGACCGGCGGCTAGCGGGAGACATGAGGAATGAGCAGTTCTTC
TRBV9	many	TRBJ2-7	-	CASSVAATPLYEQYF	TGTGCCAGCAGCGTAGCGGCCACACCGCTCTACGAGCAGTACTTC
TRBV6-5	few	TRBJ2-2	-	CASSHRGAGELFF	TGTGCCAGCAGTCACCGAGGGGCCGGGGAGCTGTTTTTT
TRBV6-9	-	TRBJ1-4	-	CASSYYSARGEDEKLFF	TGTGCCAGCAGTTATTACTCAGCAAGGGGTGAGGATGAAAAACTGTTTTTT
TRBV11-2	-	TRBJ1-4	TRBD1	CASSFRQGGEKLFF	TGTGCCAGCAGCTTCCGACAGGGGGGTGAAAAACTGTTTTTT
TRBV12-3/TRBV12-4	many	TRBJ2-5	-	CASSSAPGFQETQYF	TGTGCCAGCAGCTCCGCCCCGGGGTTCCAAGAGACCCAGTACTTC
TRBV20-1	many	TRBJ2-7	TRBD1	CSAEGQGQGIGEQYF	TGCAGTGCTGAAGGCCAGGGACAGGGAATCGGCGAGCAGTACTTC
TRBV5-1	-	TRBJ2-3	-	CASSLGTGEGTDTQYF	TGCGCCAGCAGCTTGGGGACGGGGGAAGGCACAGATACGCAGTATTTT
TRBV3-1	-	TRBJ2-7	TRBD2	CASDQVGGSGVYEQYF	TGTGCCAGCGACCAAGTGGGAGGGAGTGGGGTATACGAGCAGTACTTC
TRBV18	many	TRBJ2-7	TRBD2	CASSKPGLAGVEQYF	TGTGCCAGCTCAAAACCGGGACTAGCGGGAGTCGAGCAGTACTTC
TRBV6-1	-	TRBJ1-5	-	CASSYSRGGHSNQPQRF	TGTGCCAGCAGTTACTCTCGGGGGGGGCATAGCAATCAGCCCCAGCGTTTT
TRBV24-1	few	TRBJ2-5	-	CATSDRSDSWTQYF	TGTGCCACCAGTGATCGGAGTGATTCGTGGACCCAGTACTTC
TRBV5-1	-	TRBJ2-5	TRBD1	CASSFLTGGPETQYF	TGCGCCAGCAGCTTTTTGACAGGGGGCCCAGAGACCCAGTACTTC
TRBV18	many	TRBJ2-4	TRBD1	CASSPRGQNIQYF	TGTGCCAGCTCACCACGGGGACAGAACATTCAGTACTTC
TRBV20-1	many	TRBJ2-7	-	CSARDRVGSSEQYF	TGCAGTGCTAGAGACAGGGTAGGCTCCTCCGAGCAGTACTTC
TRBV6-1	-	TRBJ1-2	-	CASRRPVGYTF	TGTGCCAGCAGGCGACCCGTCGGCTACACCTTC
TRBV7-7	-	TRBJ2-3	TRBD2	CASSLSWGGTDTQYF	TGTGCTAGCAGCTTATCCTGGGGGGGGACAGATACGCAGTATTTT
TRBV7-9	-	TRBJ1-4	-	CASRRTGEKLFF	TGTGCCAGCAGGCGAACAGGTGAAAAACTGTTTTTT
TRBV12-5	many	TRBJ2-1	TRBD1	CASGLDRVPNPYSSYNEQFF	TGTGCTAGTGGGTTAGACAGGGTTCCCAACCCCTACAGCTCCTACAATGAGCAGTTCTTC
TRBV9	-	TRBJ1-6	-	CASSLAGSKSPLHF	TGTGCCAGCAGCCTAGCAGGGAGCAAATCGCCCCTCCACTTT
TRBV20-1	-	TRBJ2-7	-	CSARDGSGGGGWYEQYF	TGCAGTGCTAGAGATGGGTCGGGGGGCGGGGGATGGTATGAGCAGTACTTT
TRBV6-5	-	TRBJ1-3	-	CASSQSAGGSGNTIYF	TGTGCCAGCAGTCAGTCGGCCGGGGGCTCTGGAAACACCATATATTTT
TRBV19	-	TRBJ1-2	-	CASSHLGGTNYGYTF	TGTGCCAGTAGTCACCTGGGCGGCACAAACTATGGCTACACCTTC